The 9 T cell receptor beta chains presented below share a single source sample, sequenced in a study of shared clonotypes between healthy human individuals. TCRdb's table, derived via immunoSEQ multiplex PCR, lists solely in-frame clones and lacks some. Here the sample spans some 740,000 clones, nearly 95% being singletons. Naive CD8 cells comprised CD45RO-negative, CCR7-positively selected cells, excluding terminally differentiated effector memory CD45RA+ cells. Sequencing was performed on naive CD8+ T cells sorted from blood. The receptors come from a man aged 25-40 years in good health.

The J gene is TRBJ1-2, the V gene TRBV11-2; 7 bases map to TRBD1. CDR1 and CDR2 from the germline V gene are SGHAT and FQNNGV. With V trimmed by 0 bases and J by 4 bases, 5 bases remained unmatched. The CDR3 has 15 amino acids. Here the CDR3 DNA reads TGTGCCAGCAGCTTAGAAGGGACAGTTCTCTATGGCTACACCTTC. Its protein is CASSLEGTVLYGYTF.

The chain carries TRBV27 and TRBJ1-2; the D gene is possibly TRBD1 (6 bases). Trimming took off 0 bases at V and 8 bases at J, with 13 bases between the two ends. CDR1 is MNHEY and CDR2 is SMNVEV in the germline V gene (reference sequence). The CDR3 is made up of 14 amino acids. The CDR3 spells CASSLSRGGAGYTF. The CDR3 DNA reads TGTGCCAGCAGTTTATCGAGGGGGGGCGCGGGCTACACCTTC.

This chain joins TRBV10-2 and TRBJ2-7; D might be TRBD2 (6 bases). Deletions cut 7 bases from V and 3 bases from J, with 13 bases between. The CDR3 runs to 13 residues. Germline CDR1 reads WSHSY; CDR2 reads SAAADI. CDR3 nucleotide sequence: TGCGCCAGCACCCTCGGAGGGCACTACGAGCAGTACTTC. Translating it yields CASTLGGHYEQYF.

This clone is a singleton in its sample. The rearrangement uses TRBV9 and TRBJ2-1, with TRBD1 matching over 10 bases. V lost 0 bases to trimming and J lost 1 base; unmatched junction nucleotides: 10. Germline-derived CDR1 and CDR2 are SGDLS and YYNGEE. CDR3 length: 19 residues. CDR3 in amino acids: CASSVAGTGARGSYNEQFF. DNA for the CDR3: TGTGCCAGCAGCGTAGCCGGGACAGGGGCTCGGGGGTCCTACAATGAGCAGTTCTTC.

The chain carries TRBV28 and TRBJ2-7; weak D call: TRBD1 (6 bases). The CDR3 has 14 residues. Germline CDR1 reads MDHEN; CDR2 reads SYDVKM. Trimming stripped 5 bases from V and 4 bases from J, with 15 bases between. The CDR3 spells CASSITGLGYEQYF. CDR3 DNA sequence: TGTGCCAGCAGTATCACAGGGTTGGGGTACGAGCAGTACTTC.

The DNA of the CDR3 is TGTGCCAGCAGCCACGTTAATTCGAACACCGGGGAGCTGTTTTTT. This encodes CASSHVNSNTGELFF. The chain recombines TRBV7-9 with TRBJ2-2; D uncertain. Between the trimmed V and J ends, which lost 5 bases and 0 bases, there was a span of 10 bases. The CDR3 loop spans 15 amino acids. In germline, CDR1 is SEHNR, CDR2 FQNEAQ (reference sequence).

V usage is TRBV7-6 and J usage is TRBJ2-5; possible D gene TRBD2, 6 bases. The germline CDR1 and CDR2 sequences are SGHVS and FNYEAQ. The germline V and J ends were trimmed by 5 bases and 3 bases, with 22 bases remaining between them. This CDR3 spans 17 amino acids. CDR3 sequence reads: CASSLGRRAGGKETQYF. CDR3 in DNA: TGTGCCAGCAGCCTTGGGCGTCGGGCGGGCGGGAAAGAGACCCAGTACTTC.

This clone appeared a single time. The chain employs TRBV6-5 and TRBJ1-1; D not certain. Germline V gives CDR1 MNHEY, CDR2 SVGAGI. V was cut by 5 bases and J by 0 bases, with 13 bases left in between. This CDR3 is 15 amino acids long. The CDR3 reads CASSRPTPVNTEAFF. In nucleotides, the CDR3 is TGTGCCAGCAGTCGTCCGACCCCAGTGAACACTGAAGCTTTCTTT.

This clone was counted a single time. This chain links TRBV27 with TRBJ1-4; TRBD1 matches 7 bases. This CDR3 has 14 amino acids. CDR1 is MNHEY and CDR2 is SMNVEV in the germline V gene (reference sequence). V was clipped by 5 bases and J by 8 bases; unmatched bases: 8. Written as DNA, the CDR3 is TGTGCCAGCAGTCTTAGACAGGGTGGAGAAAAACTGTTTTTT. Its protein is CASSLRQGGEKLFF.